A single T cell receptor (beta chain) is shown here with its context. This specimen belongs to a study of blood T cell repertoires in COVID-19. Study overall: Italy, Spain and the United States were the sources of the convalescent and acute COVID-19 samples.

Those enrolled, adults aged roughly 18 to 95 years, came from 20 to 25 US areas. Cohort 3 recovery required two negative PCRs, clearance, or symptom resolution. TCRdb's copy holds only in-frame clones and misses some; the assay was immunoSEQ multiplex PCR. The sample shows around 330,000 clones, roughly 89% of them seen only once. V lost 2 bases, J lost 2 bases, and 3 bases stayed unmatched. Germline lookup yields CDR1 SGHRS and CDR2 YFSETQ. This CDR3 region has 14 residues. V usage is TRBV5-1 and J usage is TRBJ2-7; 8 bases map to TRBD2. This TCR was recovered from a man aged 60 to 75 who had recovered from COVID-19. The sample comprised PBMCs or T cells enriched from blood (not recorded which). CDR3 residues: CASSFSGGAYEQYF. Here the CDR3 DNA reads TGCGCCAGCAGCTTCTCCGGGGGGGCCTACGAGCAGTACTTC. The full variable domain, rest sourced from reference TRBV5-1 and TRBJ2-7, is KAGVTQTPRYLIKTRGQQVTLSCSPISGHRSVSWYQQTPGQGLQFLFEYFSETQRNKGNFPGRFSGRQFSNSRSEMNVSTLELGDSALYLCASSFSGGAYEQYFGPGTRLTVT.